This TCR beta chain was recovered during a study of blood T cell repertoires in COVID-19. In the authors' workflow: From reference gene primer amplification, estimates of nucleated cell counts were derived. Generated by immunoSEQ multiplex PCR, the TCRdb table keeps only in-frame clones and is missing some. The V and J calls and clone size were taken over from that table, and D and trimming were inferred from the DNA. The sample contains roughly 59,000 clones, more than 75% of which appear only once. The CDR3 has 13 residues. V lost 7 bases to trimming and J lost 1 base, with 12 bases between them. CDR1 and CDR2 from the germline V gene are SQVTM and ANQGSEA.

The chain employs TRBV29-1 and TRBJ2-3; D may be TRBD1 (6 bases). What was sequenced was peripheral blood. This sequence originates from a man aged 80 or over with acute or convalescent COVID-19. Here the CDR3 reads CSADRLGTDTQYF. The CDR3 bases are TGCAGCGCTGACAGGTTGGGCACAGATACGCAGTATTTT.